This T cell receptor beta chain appears in the sequencing data of a study of T cell changes during pregnancy in multiple sclerosis. Only in-frame clones appear in the TCRdb table, and some are missing; sequencing was by immunoSEQ multiplex PCR. Of about 60,000 clones listed, approximately 93% are singletons. The CDR3 extends over 13 amino acids. Trimming shortened V by 1 base and J by 8 bases, and 11 bases separated the two germline ends. Germline loops: CDR1 SGHVS, CDR2 FNYEAQ. This sequence joins TRBV7-6 and TRBJ1-2, with D possibly being TRBD1 (5 bases). Specimen: CD8+ T cells from peripheral blood mononuclear cells, collected in the second trimester of pregnancy. The origin of this receptor is a female donor with multiple sclerosis, enrolled in a pregnancy study. In DNA, the CDR3 is TGTGCCAGCAGCTTAGGCCCGGGGGAGGGCTACACCTTC. It yields the protein CASSLGPGEGYTF.